The T cell receptor beta chain described here comes from a study of shared clonotypes between healthy human individuals. Findings of the study overall: Larger estimated richness was generally seen in naive subsets than in memory subsets.

Measured with immunoSEQ multiplex PCR; TCRdb has only the in-frame clones, and not every one. The data hold roughly 1,500,000 clones, with around 98% observed a single time. All donors qualified as healthy HIV-negative adults and had experienced no recent acute infections or vaccinations. With V trimmed by 3 bases and J by 8 bases, 7 bases remained unmatched. From germline, CDR1 is WNHNN and CDR2 SYGVQD (reference sequence). The CDR3 has 16 residues. Points on this clone: Its antigen remains unidentified.

This clonotype was sampled from a man aged 25 to 40 in good health. Sequencing input: naive CD4+ T cells sorted from blood. Subset in this sample: CD45RA+ positively selected. The chain carries TRBV10-1 and TRBJ2-1; 13 bases agree with TRBD2. The CDR3 loop reads CASSDRTSGSFYEQFF. CDR3 nucleotide sequence: TGCGCCAGCAGTGATAGGACTAGCGGGAGTTTCTATGAGCAGTTCTTC.